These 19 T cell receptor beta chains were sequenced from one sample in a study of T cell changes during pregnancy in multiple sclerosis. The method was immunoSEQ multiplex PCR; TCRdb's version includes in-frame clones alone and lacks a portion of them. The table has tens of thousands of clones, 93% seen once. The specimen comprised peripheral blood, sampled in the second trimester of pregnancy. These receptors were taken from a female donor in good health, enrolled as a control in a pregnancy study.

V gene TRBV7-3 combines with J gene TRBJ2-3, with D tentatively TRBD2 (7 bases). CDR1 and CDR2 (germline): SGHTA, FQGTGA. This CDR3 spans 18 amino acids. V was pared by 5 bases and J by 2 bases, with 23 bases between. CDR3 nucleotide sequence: TGTGCCAGCAGCCCCCAAGGCGGGGGCCTTACAAACACAGATACGCAGTATTTT. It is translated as CASSPQGGGLTNTDTQYF.

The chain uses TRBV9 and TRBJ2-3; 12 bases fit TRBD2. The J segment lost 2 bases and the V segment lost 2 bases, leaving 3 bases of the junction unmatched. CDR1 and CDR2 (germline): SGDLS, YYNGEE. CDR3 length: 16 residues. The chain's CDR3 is CASSVRLAGATDTQYF. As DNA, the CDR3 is TGTGCCAGCAGCGTCCGACTAGCGGGGGCCACAGATACGCAGTATTTT.

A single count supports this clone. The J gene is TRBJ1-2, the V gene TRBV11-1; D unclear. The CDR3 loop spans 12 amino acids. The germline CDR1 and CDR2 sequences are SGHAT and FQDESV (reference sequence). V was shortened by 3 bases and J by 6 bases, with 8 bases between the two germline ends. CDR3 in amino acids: CASSFSGDGYTF. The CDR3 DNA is TGTGCCAGCAGCTTTTCGGGAGATGGCTACACCTTC.

CDR3 in amino acids: CASSVGQGPYEQYF. DNA for the CDR3: TGTGCCAGCAGCGTCGGACAGGGGCCCTACGAGCAGTACTTC. J is TRBJ2-7 and V is TRBV7-9, with 9 bases lining up with TRBD1. Germline trimming cut 5 bases from V and 2 bases from J; bases unmatched to any gene: 4. The CDR3 length is 14 residues. CDR1 SEHNR and CDR2 FQNEAQ come from the germline V gene (reference sequence).

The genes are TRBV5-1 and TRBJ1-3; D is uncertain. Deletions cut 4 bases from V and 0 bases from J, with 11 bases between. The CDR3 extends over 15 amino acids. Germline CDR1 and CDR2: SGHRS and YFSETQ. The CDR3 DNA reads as TGCGCCAGCAGCCTACGGTCGAGCTCTGGAAACACCATATATTTT. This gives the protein CASSLRSSSGNTIYF.

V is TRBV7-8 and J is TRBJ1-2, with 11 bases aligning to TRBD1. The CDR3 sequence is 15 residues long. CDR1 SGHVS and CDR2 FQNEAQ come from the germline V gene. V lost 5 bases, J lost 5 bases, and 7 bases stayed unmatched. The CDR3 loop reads CASSPRTGGPYGYTF. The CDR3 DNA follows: TGTGCCAGCAGCCCACGGACAGGGGGCCCGTATGGCTACACCTTC. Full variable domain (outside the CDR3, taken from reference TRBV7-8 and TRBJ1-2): GAGVSQSPRYKVAKRGQDVALRCDPISGHVSLFWYQQALGQGPEFLTYFQNEAQLDKSGLPSDRFFAERPEGSVSTLKIQRTQQEDSAVYLCASSPRTGGPYGYTFGSGTRLTVV.

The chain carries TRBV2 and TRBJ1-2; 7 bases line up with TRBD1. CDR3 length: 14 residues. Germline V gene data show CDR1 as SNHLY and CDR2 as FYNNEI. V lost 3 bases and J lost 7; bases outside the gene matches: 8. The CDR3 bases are TGTGCCAGCAGTGATGGCACAGGGGAAGGTGGCTACACCTTC. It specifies CASSDGTGEGGYTF.

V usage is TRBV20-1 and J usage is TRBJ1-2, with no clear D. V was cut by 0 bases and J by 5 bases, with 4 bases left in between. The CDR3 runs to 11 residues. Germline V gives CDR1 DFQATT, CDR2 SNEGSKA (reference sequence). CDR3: CSARDQYGYTF. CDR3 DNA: TGCAGTGCTAGAGATCAATATGGCTACACCTTC.

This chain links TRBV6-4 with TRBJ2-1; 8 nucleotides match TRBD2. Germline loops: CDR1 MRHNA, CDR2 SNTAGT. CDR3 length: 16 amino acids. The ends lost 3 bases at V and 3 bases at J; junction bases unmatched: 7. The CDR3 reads CASSERPGGLYNEQFF. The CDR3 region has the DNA TGTGCCAGCAGTGAGAGGCCGGGGGGGCTCTACAATGAGCAGTTCTTC.

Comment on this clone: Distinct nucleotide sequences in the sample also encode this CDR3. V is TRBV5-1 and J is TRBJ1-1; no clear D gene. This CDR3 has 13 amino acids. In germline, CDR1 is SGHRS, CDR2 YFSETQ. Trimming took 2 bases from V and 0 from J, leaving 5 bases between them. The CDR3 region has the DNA TGCGCCAGCAGCTTCACGGTGAACACTGAAGCTTTCTTT. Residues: CASSFTVNTEAFF. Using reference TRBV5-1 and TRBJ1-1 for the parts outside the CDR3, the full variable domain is KAGVTQTPRYLIKTRGQQVTLSCSPISGHRSVSWYQQTPGQGLQFLFEYFSETQRNKGNFPGRFSGRQFSNSRSEMNVSTLELGDSALYLCASSFTVNTEAFFGQGTRLTVV.

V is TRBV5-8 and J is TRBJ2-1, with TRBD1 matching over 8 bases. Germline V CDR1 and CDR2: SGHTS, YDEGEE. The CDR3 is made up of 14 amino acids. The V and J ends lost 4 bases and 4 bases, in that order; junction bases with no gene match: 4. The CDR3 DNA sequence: TGTGCCAGCAGCCGGACAGGGTTTTACAATGAGCAGTTCTTC. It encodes CASSRTGFYNEQFF.

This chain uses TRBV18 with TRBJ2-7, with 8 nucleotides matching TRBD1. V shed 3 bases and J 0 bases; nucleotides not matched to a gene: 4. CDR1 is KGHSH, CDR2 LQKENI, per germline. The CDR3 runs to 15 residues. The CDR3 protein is CASSPDRGSSYEQYF. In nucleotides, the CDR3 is TGTGCCAGCTCACCTGACAGGGGAAGCTCCTACGAGCAGTACTTC.

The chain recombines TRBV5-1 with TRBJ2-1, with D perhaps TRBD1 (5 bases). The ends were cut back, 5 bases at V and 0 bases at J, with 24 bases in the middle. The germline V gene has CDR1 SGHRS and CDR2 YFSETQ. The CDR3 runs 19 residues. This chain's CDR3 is CASSLTPTDSKTSYNEQFF. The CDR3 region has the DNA TGCGCCAGCAGTTTGACTCCAACAGACAGTAAAACCTCCTACAATGAGCAGTTCTTC.

DNA for the CDR3: TGTGCCAGCGGGCGAGCCTACAATGAGCAGTTCTTC. Encoded protein: CASGRAYNEQFF. The J gene is TRBJ2-1, the V gene TRBV25-1, with D uncertain. V lost 8 bases, J lost 2 bases, and 7 bases lay in between. This CDR3 region has 12 residues. CDR1 is MGHDK and CDR2 is SYGVNS in the germline V gene. Variable domain in full (rest from reference TRBV25-1 and TRBJ2-1): EADIYQTPRYLVIGTGKKITLECSQTMGHDKMYWYQQDPGMELHLIHYSYGVNSTEKGDLSSESTVSRIRTEHFPLTLESARPSHTSQYLCASGRAYNEQFFGPGTRLTVL.

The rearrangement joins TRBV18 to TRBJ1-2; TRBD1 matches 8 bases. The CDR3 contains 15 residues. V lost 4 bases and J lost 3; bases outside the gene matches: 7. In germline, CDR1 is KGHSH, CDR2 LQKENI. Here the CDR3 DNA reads TGTGCCAGCTCACACCCCGGGACAGGCTACTATGGCTACACCTTC. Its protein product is CASSHPGTGYYGYTF.

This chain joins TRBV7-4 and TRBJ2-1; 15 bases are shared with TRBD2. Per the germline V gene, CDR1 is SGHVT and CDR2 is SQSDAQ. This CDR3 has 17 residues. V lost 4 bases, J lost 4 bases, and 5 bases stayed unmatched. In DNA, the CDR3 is TGTGCCAGCAGCTCGGGACTAGCGGGGGGTACATACAATGAGCAGTTCTTC. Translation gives CASSSGLAGGTYNEQFF.

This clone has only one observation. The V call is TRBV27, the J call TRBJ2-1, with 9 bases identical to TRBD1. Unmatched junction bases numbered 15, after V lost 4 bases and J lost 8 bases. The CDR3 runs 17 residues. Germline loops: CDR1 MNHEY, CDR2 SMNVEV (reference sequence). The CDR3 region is CASSSLKPGTGYDEQFF. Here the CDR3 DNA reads TGTGCCAGCAGTTCCCTAAAACCCGGGACAGGGTACGATGAGCAGTTCTTC.

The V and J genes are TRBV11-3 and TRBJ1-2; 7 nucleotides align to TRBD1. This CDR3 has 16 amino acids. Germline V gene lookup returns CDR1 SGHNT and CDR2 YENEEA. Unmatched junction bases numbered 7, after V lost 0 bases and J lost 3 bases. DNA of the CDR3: TGTGCCAGCAGCTTAGATCGGAACAGGGGACACTATGGCTACACCTTC. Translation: CASSLDRNRGHYGYTF.

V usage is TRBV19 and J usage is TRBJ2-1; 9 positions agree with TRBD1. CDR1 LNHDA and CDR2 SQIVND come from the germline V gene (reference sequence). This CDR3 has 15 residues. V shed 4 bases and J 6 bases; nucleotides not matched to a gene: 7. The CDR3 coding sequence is TGTGCCAGTAGTACCGACAGGGGGGTTGGCAATGAGCAGTTCTTC. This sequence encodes CASSTDRGVGNEQFF.